The sample holds many counts of the clone carrying this T cell receptor (beta chain). The sample originates from a study of early T cells in non-severe SARS-CoV-2 infection. Turning to the study itself: Chains were not paired, and sequencing was done on bulk RNA from unsorted whole blood.

The CDR3 sequence is 17 residues long. The germline V gene encodes CDR1 SGHVS and CDR2 FNYEAQ. Between the trimmed V and J ends, which lost 1 base and 4 bases, there was a span of 18 bases. TCRdb ran MiXCR on the 5' RACE reads and lists one entry per CDR3 protein. This sample has 80,000 or so distinct CDR3 sequences, with 5.5% to 7.5% found just once. This chain connects TRBV7-6 to TRBJ2-3, with D perhaps matching TRBD2 (7 bases). Specimen: whole blood. The TCR comes from an adult who was a healthcare worker with PCR-confirmed SARS-CoV-2 infection or an uninfected control (not recorded which). The CDR3 DNA reads as TGTGCCAGCAGCTTAGGAAGTGCGGGGGCTAGAGCAGATACGCAGTATTTT. Its protein is CASSLGSAGARADTQYF.